Described below is a single T cell receptor beta chain sequence and its context. Its matching antigen is unknown. The PCR had 60 Vbeta and 13 Jbeta primers. Per the study methods: Unique TCR beta chains totaled roughly 80 million in a later count, with about 11 million of them shared. Libraries were prepared by immunoSEQ multiplex PCR; TCRdb keeps only in-frame clonotypes and omits some of them. The V and J calls and the clone size are those of that table, but D and trimming were determined from the DNA. The repertoire table contains 56,000 or so clones. This record comes from a study of cytomegalovirus exposure and HLA in healthy donors. Overall study results and limits: Analysis was carried out at a later point, and it linked a missense DCLRE1C variant to TCR beta V- and J-gene trimming.

CDR1 MNHNY and CDR2 SVGAGI come from the germline V gene (reference sequence). CDR3 size: 15 residues. This sequence joins TRBV6-6 and TRBJ2-5; possible D gene TRBD1, 7 bases. The J call may be mistaken, given a closer DNA end match to TRBJ2-7. Sequenced material: PBMCs. The source of this sequence is a man aged 35 to 55 in good health and CMV-seropositive. CDR3 sequence (DNA): TGTGCCAGCAGTTACTCATTTGACAGGGAGGACGAGCAGTACTTC. This encodes CASSYSFDREDEQYF.